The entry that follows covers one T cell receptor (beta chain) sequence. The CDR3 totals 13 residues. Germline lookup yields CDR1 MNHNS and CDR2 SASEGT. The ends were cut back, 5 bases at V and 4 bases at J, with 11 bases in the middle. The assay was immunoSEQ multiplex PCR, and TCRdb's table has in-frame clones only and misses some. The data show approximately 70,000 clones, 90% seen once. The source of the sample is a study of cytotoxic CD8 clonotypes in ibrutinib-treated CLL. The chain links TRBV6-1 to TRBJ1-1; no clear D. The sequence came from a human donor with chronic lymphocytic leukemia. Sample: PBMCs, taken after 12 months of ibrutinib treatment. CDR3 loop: CASSSRPGTEAFF. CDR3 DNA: TGTGCCAGCAGTTCTAGGCCAGGCACTGAAGCTTTCTTT.